This T cell receptor (beta chain) was recorded in a study of blood T cell repertoires in COVID-19. In the study overall: Material from acute and convalescent COVID-19 was sourced from the United States, Italy and Spain. PBMCs, B-cell-depleted T cells, or T cells were the source of the cDNA or gDNA that made up the material.

Source study methods: Nucleated cell counts were estimated from reference gene primer amplification. Assay used: immunoSEQ multiplex PCR; TCRdb lists only in-frame clones, some missing. The DNA gave D and trimming, while V, J and clone size come from that table. The sample has under 110,000 clones, more than 75% seen once. V lost 1 base, J lost 0 bases, and 16 bases lay in between. CDR1 and CDR2 (germline): LGHNA, YNFKEQ. The CDR3 consists of 18 residues. The sequencing input was peripheral blood. The clonotype comes from a woman between 25 and 40 years old with acute or convalescent COVID-19. The gene calls are TRBV4-2 and TRBJ1-3; D is unresolved. CDR3 loop: CASSQVAEGANSGNTIYF. DNA for the CDR3: TGTGCCAGCAGCCAAGTGGCTGAGGGTGCCAACTCTGGAAACACCATATATTTT.